What follows describes a single T cell receptor (beta chain). V was cut by 0 bases and J by 6 bases, with 14 bases left in between. Germline V gene lookup returns CDR1 LGHNA and CDR2 YNFKEQ. CDR3 length: 16 residues. TCRdb re-analysed the 5' RACE reads in MiXCR, keeping a single row per CDR3 protein. Of 150,000 to 200,000 distinct CDR3 sequences in the sample, roughly 6.2% were seen once. This specimen belongs to a study of T cells after yellow fever vaccination. The TCR was taken from a man aged 18-30 years who received the YFV17D yellow fever vaccine. V gene TRBV4-2 combines with J gene TRBJ2-2; D is perhaps TRBD1 or TRBD2 (5 bases each). Sample: CD4+ T cells sorted from PBMCs, taken on the day of the first yellow fever vaccination. CDR3 residues: CASSQDRGPPPGELFF. The DNA for the CDR3 is TGTGCCAGCAGCCAAGATCGGGGCCCTCCTCCCGGGGAGCTGTTTTTT.